This T cell receptor beta chain comes out of a study of cytomegalovirus exposure and HLA in healthy donors. This clone was seen only once. Primers for the PCR totalled 60 Vbeta and 13 Jbeta. Profiled with immunoSEQ multiplex PCR; TCRdb holds only in-frame clones, not every one. Of some 120,000 clones in the sample, roughly three quarters were seen once. The sequencing sample was made of PBMCs. The TCR sequence derives from a man aged 30 to 45 in good health and CMV-seronegative.

Here the CDR3 reads CSVVRGNEQFF. The CDR3 nucleotides are TGCAGCGTTGTTAGGGGAAATGAGCAGTTCTTC. V gene TRBV29-1 combines with J gene TRBJ2-1; tentatively, D is TRBD1 (5 bases). The germline V and J ends were trimmed by 4 bases and 7 bases, with 8 bases remaining between them. Germline CDR1 and CDR2: SQVTM and ANQGSEA. This CDR3 is 11 amino acids long.